This entry is about one T cell receptor beta chain. The antigen remains undetermined. From the germline J gene comes the end of the CDR3, since the read stops 3 residues before it. Clones were read by immunoSEQ multiplex PCR, and TCRdb kept only the in-frame ones, dropping some. The counts give 25,000 to 30,000 clones, none of them seen only once; just over 3% is held by the top ten. The data belong to a study of T cell clonality in common variable immunodeficiency. Aged 9 to 64 years, CVID subjects averaged around 40 years old. Caucasian heritage predominated among both patients and controls. Study conclusions and caveats: CVID subjects shared fewer TCRbeta clones than healthy controls did. Fewer deletions and N-nucleotide insertions were reportedly seen in common variable immunodeficiency TCR beta sequences. CVID subjects showed higher TCRbeta clonality than healthy controls.

The V segment lost 6 bases and the J segment 3 bases; nucleotides outside the gene matches: 7. This CDR3 has 14 residues. Germline V gene data show CDR1 as SEHNR and CDR2 as FQNEAQ (reference sequence). The TCR sequence derives from a human donor with common variable immunodeficiency. This chain joins TRBV7-9 and TRBJ1-1; 7 bases are shared with TRBD1. The material sequenced was peripheral blood mononuclear cells. CDR3 residues: CASRKTGSDTEAFF. The part of the CDR3 DNA that was read is TGTGCCAGCAGAAAGACAGGGAGTGACACTGAA.